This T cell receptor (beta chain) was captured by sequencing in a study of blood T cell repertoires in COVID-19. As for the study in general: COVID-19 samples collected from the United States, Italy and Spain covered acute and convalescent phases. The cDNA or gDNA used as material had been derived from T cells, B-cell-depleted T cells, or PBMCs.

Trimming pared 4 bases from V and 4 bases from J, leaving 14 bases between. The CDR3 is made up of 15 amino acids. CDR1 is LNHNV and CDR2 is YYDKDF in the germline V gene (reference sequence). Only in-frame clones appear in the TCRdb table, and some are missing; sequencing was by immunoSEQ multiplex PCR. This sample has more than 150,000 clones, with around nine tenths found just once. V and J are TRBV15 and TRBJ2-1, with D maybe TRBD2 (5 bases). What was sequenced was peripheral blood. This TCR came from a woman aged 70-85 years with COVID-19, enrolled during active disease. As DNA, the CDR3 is TGTGCCACCAGCAACCCCCAAACGGGGTACAATGAGCAGTTCTTC. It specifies CATSNPQTGYNEQFF.